This is a list of T cell receptor beta chains from one sample in a study of CD8 T cells in Susac syndrome. TCRdb recomputed calls from the immunoSEQ multiplex PCR reads with MiXCR, one row per CDR3 protein. This table has approximately 130,000 distinct CDR3 sequences, around nine tenths appearing once. Sequenced material: CD8+ T cells from PBMCs. Source of these receptors: a human donor with multiple sclerosis. Both conserved end residues are part of each CDR3. Fields, in order: clone size, D gene, J gene, V gene, CDR3 length, CDR3 DNA, CDR3 protein. A D gene is named only where the DNA matches it firmly. Not every row has a clone size; where given, it reads once, few, many or a size class.

>-|-|TRBJ1-4|TRBV27|14
TGTGCCAGCAGTAGTGGGATGAGTAATGAAAAACTGTTTTTT
CASSSGMSNEKLFF
>-|TRBD1|TRBJ1-1|TRBV30|13
TGTGCCTGGAGTGAGACAGGGCCCACTGAAGCTTTCTTT
CAWSETGPTEAFF
>-|TRBD2|TRBJ2-5|TRBV14|16
TGTGCCAGCAGCCAAGATTCGGGGGGAGACCAAGAGACCCAGTACTTC
CASSQDSGGDQETQYF
>-|-|TRBJ2-1|TRBV30|15
TGTGCCTGGAGTGTAGGAGGGAGCTCCTACAATGAGCAGTTCTTC
CAWSVGGSSYNEQFF
>-|-|TRBJ1-2|TRBV6-5|15
TGTGCCAGCAGTTTAGTTGAGGAGGGCGTGGATGGCTACACCTTC
CASSLVEEGVDGYTF
>-|-|TRBJ2-1|TRBV6-6|14
TGTGCCAGCAGGCCTAGGGGAACCTACAATGAGCAGTTCTTC
CASRPRGTYNEQFF
>once|TRBD1|TRBJ1-3|TRBV29-1|14
TGCAGCGTCCGGGACAGGGGGCCTGGAAACACCATATATTTT
CSVRDRGPGNTIYF
>-|-|TRBJ1-1|TRBV7-9|14
TGTGCCAGCAGCCTCGTGAACACCGGTACTGAAGCTTTCTTT
CASSLVNTGTEAFF
>-|-|TRBJ2-1|TRBV6-1|12
TGTGCCAGCTCCCTTCCGAGTAATGAGCAGTTCTTC
CASSLPSNEQFF
>once|-|TRBJ1-2|TRBV29-1|13
TGCAGCGTTGACGGCGGCGGTCCGGGCGGCTACACCTTC
CSVDGGGPGGYTF